Listed here are 28 T cell receptor beta chains from one sample, sequenced in a study of shared clonotypes between healthy human individuals. The repertoire was sequenced with immunoSEQ multiplex PCR; TCRdb's copy has only in-frame clones and lacks some. The profile shows over a million clones, about 80% of them singletons. The sample taken for sequencing was memory CD4+ T cells sorted from blood. The subset here: CD45RA-negative fraction. All receptors derive from a man younger than 35 in good health.

The chain has TRBV5-8 and TRBJ2-7; possible D gene TRBD1, 6 bases. In germline, CDR1 is SGHTS, CDR2 YDEGEE. The length of the CDR3 is 14 residues. Trimming removed 1 base from V and 2 bases from J, with 10 bases in between. For the CDR3, the DNA is TGTGCCAGCAGCTTGACAAGGGGGACCTACGAGCAGTACTTC. Translating it yields CASSLTRGTYEQYF. Based on the CDR3 plus reference TRBV5-8 and TRBJ2-7, the full variable domain is EAGVTQSPTHLIKTRGQQATLRCSPISGHTSVYWYQQALGLGLQFLLWYDEGEERNRGNFPPRFSGRQFPNYSSELNVNALELEDSALYLCASSLTRGTYEQYFGPGTRLTVT.

V is TRBV19 and J is TRBJ1-6; perhaps TRBD1 as D (5 bases). CDR1 is LNHDA and CDR2 is SQIVND in the germline V gene (reference sequence). Trimming cost V 0 bases and J 9 bases, with 12 bases left between them. The length of the CDR3 is 15 residues. In DNA, the CDR3 is TGTGCCAGTAGTATAGATCCAACAGGCGGTTCACCCCTCCACTTT. Protein sequence: CASSIDPTGGSPLHF. Full variable domain (outside the CDR3, taken from reference TRBV19 and TRBJ1-6): DGGITQSPKYLFRKEGQNVTLSCEQNLNHDAMYWYRQDPGQGLRLIYYSQIVNDFQKGDIAEGYSVSREKKESFPLTVTSAQKNPTAFYLCASSIDPTGGSPLHFGNGTRLTVT.

J is TRBJ1-4 and V is TRBV27; unclear D gene. The CDR3 sequence is 15 residues long. Germline CDR1 MNHEY, CDR2 SMNVEV (reference sequence). Deletions cut 2 bases from V and 0 bases from J, with 7 bases between. CDR3 bases: TGTGCCAGCAGTTTAAGGGCCGCAACTAATGAAAAACTGTTTTTT. Protein product: CASSLRAATNEKLFF.

The gene calls are TRBV6-5 and TRBJ2-3; D may be TRBD2 (5 bases). The V gene lost 4 bases and the J gene lost 8 bases, with 7 bases spanning the gap. The CDR3 has 11 residues. Germline V lookup: CDR1 MNHEY, CDR2 SVGAGI. CDR3 in DNA: TGTGCCAGCAGTTTGGGGAGTACGCAGTATTTT. This encodes CASSLGSTQYF.

The gene calls are TRBV9 and TRBJ1-1; no reliable D call. The CDR3 is 13 residues long. V lost 4 bases, J lost 8 bases, and 15 bases lay in between. Per germline, CDR1 SGDLS and CDR2 YYNGEE. The CDR3 region is CASSPRYGGEAFF. Written as DNA, the CDR3 is TGTGCCAGCAGCCCACGTTACGGTGGAGAAGCTTTCTTT.

This clone has only a few counts. The chain recombines TRBV10-3 with TRBJ2-3; 10 positions match TRBD1. J gave up 4 bases and V 8 bases, and 6 bases lay outside the gene matches. The germline V gene has CDR1 ENHRY and CDR2 SYGVKD. This CDR3 is built from 14 residues. CDR3 bases: TGTGCCATCTGGGGTGGACAGGGGGCAGATACGCAGTATTTT. Translation: CAIWGGQGADTQYF.

This rearrangement joins TRBV5-5 to TRBJ1-1, with no clear D. CDR1 is SGHKS and CDR2 is YYEKEE in the germline V gene (reference sequence). Trimming removed 0 bases from V and 4 bases from J, with 10 bases in between. There are 14 residues in the CDR3. The CDR3 DNA follows: TGTGCCAGCAGCTTGGCTGGGAAGGTCACTGAAGCTTTCTTT. This codes for CASSLAGKVTEAFF.

As DNA, the CDR3 is TGTGCCAGTAGGAATCAACTCGACAGGGGGGAAGCTTTCTTT. This encodes CASRNQLDRGEAFF. The rearrangement joins TRBV19 to TRBJ1-1; 9 positions match TRBD1. The CDR3 is 14 amino acids. Germline V gene data show CDR1 as LNHDA and CDR2 as SQIVND (reference sequence). Germline trimming cut 6 bases from V and 8 bases from J; bases unmatched to any gene: 10.

The rearrangement joins TRBV6-1 to TRBJ2-5; D is unclear. Trimming removed 6 bases at V and 2 bases at J, with 10 bases between. CDR1 and CDR2 (germline): MNHNS, SASEGT. This CDR3 has 13 residues. The CDR3 reads CASSRTEQETQYF. The CDR3 DNA reads TGTGCCAGCAGCCGGACGGAACAAGAGACCCAGTACTTC.

The chain couples TRBV28 to TRBJ1-1, with D possibly being TRBD1 (6 bases). The CDR3 has 14 amino acids. Deletions cut 5 bases from V and 6 bases from J, with 16 bases between. Germline-derived CDR1 and CDR2 are MDHEN and SYDVKM. CDR3 nucleotides: TGTGCCAGCAGTCCAGGACAGCGGGTCGCTGAAGCTTTCTTT. Residues: CASSPGQRVAEAFF.

This clone has only a few counts. The V gene is TRBV19, the J gene TRBJ2-3, with D unresolved. The CDR3 length is 13 residues. The germline V gene has CDR1 LNHDA and CDR2 SQIVND (reference sequence). V was shortened by 4 bases and J by 2 bases, with 7 bases between the two germline ends. The CDR3 region has the DNA TGTGCCAGTAGTACGGCCTACACAGATACGCAGTATTTT. Its protein product is CASSTAYTDTQYF.

The chain employs TRBV5-6 and TRBJ1-2, with 9 bases lining up with TRBD1. The CDR3 totals 13 residues. With V trimmed by 2 bases and J by 6 bases, 2 bases remained unmatched. The germline gives CDR1 SGHDT, CDR2 YYEEEE. This CDR3 reads CASSLQGADGYTF. The CDR3 nucleotides are TGTGCCAGCAGCTTACAGGGGGCTGATGGCTACACCTTC.

The chain is built from TRBV5-1 and TRBJ2-1, with 7 bases aligning to TRBD2. The CDR3 is 16 amino acids. V was pared by 6 bases and J by 0 bases, with 9 bases of the junction left unmatched. Looked up from germline, CDR1 is SGHRS and CDR2 is YFSETQ. This CDR3 reads CASTPRERGSYNEQFF. CDR3 sequence (DNA): TGCGCCAGCACCCCACGGGAGCGGGGCTCCTACAATGAGCAGTTCTTC.

The rearrangement joins TRBV5-4 to TRBJ2-5; no definite D call. The CDR3 covers 14 residues. Deletions cut 4 bases from V and 2 bases from J, with 12 bases between. Germline values: CDR1 SGHNT, CDR2 YYREEE (reference sequence). CDR3 coding DNA: TGTGCCAGCAGCGTTGGTGGCCTACAAGAGACCCAGTACTTC. Translating it yields CASSVGGLQETQYF. Full variable domain (missing parts from reference TRBV5-4 and TRBJ2-5): ETGVTQSPTHLIKTRGQQVTLRCSSQSGHNTVSWYQQALGQGPQFIFQYYREEENGRGNFPPRFSGLQFPNYSSELNVNALELDDSALYLCASSVGGLQETQYFGPGTRLLVL.

This clone turned up a few times. A much larger clone lies one base from this, so it may be a read error. The chain carries TRBV19 and TRBJ1-1; weak D call: TRBD1 (6 bases). The CDR3 runs to 13 residues. The germline V gene encodes CDR1 LNHDA and CDR2 SQIVND (reference sequence). Deletions cut 5 bases from V and 2 bases from J, with 9 bases between. CDR3 amino acids: CASSSRGNTEAFF. CDR3 in DNA: TGTGCCAGTAGTTCCAGGGGAAACACTGAAGCTTTCTTT.

This chain uses TRBV5-4 with TRBJ1-1; 8 positions agree with TRBD1. V lost 3 bases, J lost 4 bases, and 23 bases stayed unmatched. Germline V lookup: CDR1 SGHNT, CDR2 YYREEE (reference sequence). The CDR3 is made up of 20 amino acids. The CDR3 DNA follows: TGTGCCAGCAGCTCCGGTGGGCAGGGGGCGAGGAGAGGGAAGGGCACTGAAGCTTTCTTT. This encodes CASSSGGQGARRGKGTEAFF.

This chain joins TRBV6-5 and TRBJ2-6; D possibly corresponds to TRBD2 (6 bases). V lost 6 bases, J lost 2 bases, and 11 bases lay in between. The CDR3 is made up of 15 amino acids. Per the germline V gene, CDR1 is MNHEY and CDR2 is SVGAGI. This chain's CDR3 is CASRPGLTGANVLTF. The CDR3 bases are TGTGCCAGCAGACCGGGACTCACTGGGGCCAACGTCCTGACTTTC.

The chain links TRBV7-9 to TRBJ1-1; a possible D gene is TRBD1 (5 bases). Germline V gene sequence: CDR1 SEHNR, CDR2 FQNEAQ (reference sequence). V was shortened by 5 bases and J by 1 base, with 11 bases between the two germline ends. The CDR3 contains 14 residues. CDR3 in amino acids: CASSAQASNTEAFF. CDR3 nucleotides: TGTGCCAGCAGCGCACAGGCCTCGAACACTGAAGCTTTCTTT.

This chain joins TRBV2 and TRBJ2-7, with 9 bases that match TRBD1. CDR1 and CDR2 (germline): SNHLY, FYNNEI. This CDR3 contains 14 residues. V trimming: 7 bases; J trimming: 1 base; junction bases outside the gene matches: 5. CDR3 sequence: CASTSGTGSYEQYF. The CDR3 nucleotides are TGTGCCAGCACGTCCGGGACAGGGTCCTACGAGCAGTACTTC. The whole variable domain, remainder taken from reference TRBV2 and TRBJ2-7, is EPEVTQTPSHQVTQMGQEVILRCVPISNHLYFYWYRQILGQKVEFLVSFYNNEISEKSEIFDDQFSVERPDGSNFTLKIRSTKLEDSAMYFCASTSGTGSYEQYFGPGTRLTVT.

In DNA form, the CDR3 reads TGTGCCAGCAGCTTAGTCGACCGGGGTCCTGGCTACACCTTC. Translating it yields CASSLVDRGPGYTF. V gene TRBV7-9 combines with J gene TRBJ1-2, with D uncertain. Trimming stripped 1 base from V and 7 bases from J, with 13 bases between. The germline V gene encodes CDR1 SEHNR and CDR2 FQNEAQ (reference sequence). The CDR3 is 14 amino acids.

The CDR3 DNA reads TGCGCCAGGGTCGGGACAGGGGGCTTCGTAGGATACAATGAGCAGTTCTTC. This translates into CARVGTGGFVGYNEQFF. This sequence joins TRBV23-1 and TRBJ2-1; 12 bases line up with TRBD1. TRBV23-1 is assigned to the ORF class and has an uncertain function. The CDR3 sequence is 17 residues long. V shed 9 bases, J shed 4 bases, and the junction held 13 bases outside the gene matches.

The rearrangement links TRBV10-1 to TRBJ1-4, with a tentative D call TRBD1 (6 bases). In germline, CDR1 is WNHNN, CDR2 SYGVQD (reference sequence). Trimming left V 4 bases short and J 6 bases short, with 27 bases between. The CDR3 contains 19 residues. CDR3 sequence (DNA): TGCGCCAGCAGTGGGTACCTACAGGAGGGGCTGAGGGGGGATGAAAAACTGTTTTTT. Its translation: CASSGYLQEGLRGDEKLFF.

J is TRBJ2-1 and V is TRBV4-1; 13 bases map to TRBD2. With 5 bases clipped from V and 5 bases from J, the junction kept 18 bases outside the gene matches. The V gene's germline CDR1 is MGHRA and CDR2 YSYEKL. The CDR3 covers 20 residues. The DNA for the CDR3 is TGCGCCAGCAGCTTGGAGAGGGCCCGATTCGGACTAGCGGGGGACAATGAGCAGTTCTTC. Its protein is CASSLERARFGLAGDNEQFF.

The chain has TRBV5-1 and TRBJ2-1, with TRBD2 matching over 8 bases. The CDR3 loop spans 16 amino acids. Per germline, CDR1 SGHRS and CDR2 YFSETQ. Trimming removed 2 bases from V and 3 bases from J; junction bases left unmatched: 7. The CDR3 here is CASSLLAASDYNEQFF. DNA of the CDR3: TGCGCCAGCAGCTTACTAGCGGCCAGCGACTACAATGAGCAGTTCTTC.

This clone occurred once. The chain recombines TRBV20-1 with TRBJ1-2; D is uncertain. V was shortened by 6 bases and J by 8 bases, with 13 bases between the two germline ends. This CDR3 spans 11 amino acids. Germline loops: CDR1 DFQATT, CDR2 SNEGSKA (reference sequence). CDR3 protein: CSAPIGRGYTF. The CDR3 DNA follows: TGCAGTGCCCCGATCGGTCGGGGCTACACCTTC.

The table lists this clone with a few counts. V and J are TRBV18 and TRBJ2-3; 14 bases line up with TRBD2. From germline, CDR1 is KGHSH and CDR2 LQKENI. V lost 5 bases to trimming and J lost 4 bases; unmatched junction nucleotides: 14. The CDR3 loop spans 19 amino acids. The CDR3 DNA reads TGTGCCAGCTCATCCTTGACTAGCGGGGGGGCTGGAGTCGCAGATACGCAGTATTTT. The encoded protein is CASSSLTSGGAGVADTQYF.

The rearrangement uses TRBV30 and TRBJ2-2; no firm D call. Germline-derived CDR1 and CDR2 are GTSNPN and SVGIG (reference sequence). V was shortened by 3 bases and J by 2 bases, with 4 bases between the two germline ends. CDR3 length equals 12 residues. The CDR3 sequence is CAWSHNTGELFF. The CDR3 DNA reads TGTGCCTGGAGCCACAACACCGGGGAGCTGTTTTTT. Full variable domain (missing parts from reference TRBV30 and TRBJ2-2): SQTIHQWPATLVQPVGSPLSLECTVEGTSNPNLYWYRQAAGRGLQLLFYSVGIGQISSEVPQNLSASRPQDRQFILSSKKLLLSDSGFYLCAWSHNTGELFFGEGSRLTVL.

The rearrangement uses TRBV9 and TRBJ1-6, with TRBD1 as a possible D gene (5 bases). CDR1 is SGDLS and CDR2 is YYNGEE in the germline V gene. Between the trimmed V and J ends, which lost 5 bases and 8 bases, there was a span of 14 bases. This CDR3 is 14 amino acids long. The CDR3 protein is CASRGGTSDSPLHF. The CDR3 nucleotides are TGTGCCAGCAGGGGGGGTACCTCTGATTCACCCCTCCACTTT.